The rows below give T cell receptor beta chains drawn from one sample of a study of blood T cells in healthy people across ages. Each CDR3 protein is one row after TCRdb ran MiXCR on the 5' RACE reads. Here the sample spans 800,000 to 950,000 distinct CDR3 sequences, just under 30% being singletons. These same records also appear under a second study, on T cells of mothers and their children.

Sequencing used blood. The origin of the receptors is a woman aged 40-49 years in good health. The CDR3 runs from the conserved cysteine through the conserved F or W. A D gene is named only where the DNA matches it firmly.

cdr3_aa: CSARDRRDPYGYTF; d_call: .; v_call: TRBV20-1; j_call: TRBJ1-2
cdr3_aa: CASAMREGDNYGYTF; d_call: .; v_call: TRBV21-1; j_call: TRBJ1-2
cdr3_aa: CASSFSQVAEAFF; d_call: .; v_call: TRBV27; j_call: TRBJ1-1
cdr3_aa: CASSEDLAGADTQYF; d_call: TRBD2; v_call: TRBV6-4; j_call: TRBJ2-3
cdr3_aa: CASSLWGKESGGGPTQYF; d_call: TRBD2; v_call: TRBV5-6; j_call: TRBJ2-3
cdr3_aa: CASSWAGTGGYEQFF; d_call: TRBD1; v_call: TRBV5-1; j_call: TRBJ2-1
cdr3_aa: CASSETMDTEAFF; d_call: .; v_call: TRBV25-1; j_call: TRBJ1-1
cdr3_aa: CTSTRRGAQETQYF; d_call: .; v_call: TRBV5-4; j_call: TRBJ2-5
cdr3_aa: CASRNLPGNGKLFF; d_call: .; v_call: TRBV5-1; j_call: TRBJ1-4
cdr3_aa: CASSLSPGATYEQYF; d_call: .; v_call: TRBV27; j_call: TRBJ2-7
cdr3_aa: CSAYKNEQFF; d_call: .; v_call: TRBV20-1; j_call: TRBJ2-1
cdr3_aa: CASSSLLAGGTDTQYF; d_call: TRBD2; v_call: TRBV7-2; j_call: TRBJ2-3
cdr3_aa: CSVGTGNYEQYF; d_call: TRBD1; v_call: TRBV29-1; j_call: TRBJ2-7
cdr3_aa: CASSSGLDSTDTQYF; d_call: TRBD2; v_call: TRBV7-9; j_call: TRBJ2-3
cdr3_aa: CASSQDIVWTSSYNEQFF; d_call: .; v_call: TRBV4-2; j_call: TRBJ2-1
cdr3_aa: CASSIQGGGTEAFF; d_call: .; v_call: TRBV12-3/TRBV12-4; j_call: TRBJ1-1
cdr3_aa: CSTDRDYGYTF; d_call: TRBD1; v_call: TRBV20-1; j_call: TRBJ1-2
cdr3_aa: CASSSVGEASYEQYF; d_call: .; v_call: TRBV28; j_call: TRBJ2-7
cdr3_aa: CASSSDTYGYTF; d_call: .; v_call: TRBV5-1; j_call: TRBJ1-2
cdr3_aa: CSADGQGYEQYF; d_call: TRBD1; v_call: TRBV20-1; j_call: TRBJ2-7
cdr3_aa: CASCWRSWSDTDTQDF; d_call: .; v_call: TRBV6-1; j_call: TRBJ2-3
cdr3_aa: CASSQDRGGNTEAFF; d_call: TRBD1; v_call: TRBV6-5; j_call: TRBJ1-1